This record concerns one TCR beta chain sequence. The CDR3 loop spans 14 amino acids. V was trimmed by 5 bases and J by 5 bases, leaving 14 bases between them. CDR1 is KGHDR, CDR2 SFDVKD, per germline. This record belongs to a study of T cells in Graves' hyperthyroidism and ophthalmopathy. RNA transcripts were the template for amplifying TCR beta CDR3 regions. TCR CDR3 underwent first-round RT-PCR with the HTBI primer set. MiXCR was run by TCRdb on the multiplex PCR reads, yielding one entry per CDR3 protein. The sample lists 660,000 or so distinct CDR3 sequences; 45% were seen once. This TCR came from an adult man with Graves' disease, either hyperthyroidism or ophthalmopathy (not recorded which). Sequenced: peripheral blood or thyroid tissue (not recorded which). The chain couples TRBV24-1 to TRBJ2-5; D perhaps matches TRBD1 (5 bases). The CDR3 nucleotides read TGTGCCACCAGTGCCCTTCAAGGGGCGGAGACCCAGTACTTC. The encoded protein is CATSALQGAETQYF.